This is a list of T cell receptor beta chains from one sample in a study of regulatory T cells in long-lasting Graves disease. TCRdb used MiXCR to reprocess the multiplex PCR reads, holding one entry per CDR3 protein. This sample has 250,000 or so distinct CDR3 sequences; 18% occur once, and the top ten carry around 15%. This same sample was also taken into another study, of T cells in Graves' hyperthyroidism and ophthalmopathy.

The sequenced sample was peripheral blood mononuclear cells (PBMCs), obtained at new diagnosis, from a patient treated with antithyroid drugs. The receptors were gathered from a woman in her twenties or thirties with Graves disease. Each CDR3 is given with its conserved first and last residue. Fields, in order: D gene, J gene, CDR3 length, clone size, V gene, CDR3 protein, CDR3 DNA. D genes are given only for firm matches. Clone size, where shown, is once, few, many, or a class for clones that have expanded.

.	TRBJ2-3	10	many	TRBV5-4	CGWGADTQYF	TGTGGATGGGGTGCAGATACGCAGTATTTT
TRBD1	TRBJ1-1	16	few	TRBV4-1	CASSPGGQKLNTEAFF	TGCGCCAGCAGCCCGGGGGGACAGAAATTAAACACTGAAGCTTTCTTT
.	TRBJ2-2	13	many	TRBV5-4	CASSLGGPGELFF	TGTGCCAGCAGCTTGGGGGGGCCCGGGGAGCTGTTTTTT
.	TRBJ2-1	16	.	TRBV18	CASSPGRGGAIDEQFF	TGTGCCAGCTCACCGGGGCGAGGGGGGGCTATTGATGAGCAGTTCTTC
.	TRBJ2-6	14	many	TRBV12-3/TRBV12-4	CASRSSSGANVLTF	TGTGCCAGCAGGAGTAGCTCTGGGGCCAACGTCCTGACTTTC
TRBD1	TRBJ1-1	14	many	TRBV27	CASLLRTGGTEAFF	TGTGCCAGCCTCCTGAGGACAGGGGGCACTGAAGCTTTCTTT
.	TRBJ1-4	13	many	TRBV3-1	CASSPRQDEKLFF	TGTGCCAGCAGCCCCAGACAGGATGAAAAACTGTTTTTT
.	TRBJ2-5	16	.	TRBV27	CDSSLSPGIGVETQYF	TGTGACAGCAGTTTATCTCCAGGGATTGGGGTCGAGACCCAGTACTTC
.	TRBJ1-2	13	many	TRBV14	CASSQGTGQRYTF	TGTGCCAGCAGCCAAGGCACGGGCCAACGCTACACCTTC
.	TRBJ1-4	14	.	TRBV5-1	CASSAGLLGEKLFF	TGCGCCAGCAGCGCGGGTCTATTGGGAGAAAAACTGTTTTTT
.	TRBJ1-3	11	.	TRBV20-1	CSARLGDTIYF	TGCAGTGCTAGATTGGGGGACACCATATATTTT
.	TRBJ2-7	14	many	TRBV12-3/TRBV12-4	CASSKPGQYYEQYF	TGTGCCAGCAGTAAACCGGGGCAATACTACGAGCAGTACTTC
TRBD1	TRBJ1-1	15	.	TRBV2	CASSPQGAMNTEAFF	TGTGCCAGCAGTCCACAGGGGGCCATGAACACTGAAGCTTTCTTT
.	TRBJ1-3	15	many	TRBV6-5	CASSYIGRAGNTIYF	TGTGCCAGCAGTTACATAGGGAGGGCTGGAAACACCATATATTTT
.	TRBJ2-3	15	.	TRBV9	CASSPGGSSTDTQYF	TGTGCCAGCAGCCCGGGCGGGTCTAGCACAGATACGCAGTATTTT
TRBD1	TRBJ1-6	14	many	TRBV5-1	CASSSKDRRSPLHF	TGCGCCAGCAGCTCGAAGGACAGGCGTTCACCCCTCCACTTT
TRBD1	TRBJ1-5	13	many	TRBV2	CASVRQGGGSQHF	TGTGCCAGCGTTAGACAGGGTGGAGGTTCCCAGCATTTT
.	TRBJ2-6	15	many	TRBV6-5	CASSSNWGWANVLTF	TGTGCCAGCAGTTCTAACTGGGGCTGGGCCAACGTCCTGACTTTC
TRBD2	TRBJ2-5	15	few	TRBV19	CASSMGASGERTQYF	TGTGCCAGTAGTATGGGCGCTAGCGGGGAAAGGACCCAGTACTTC
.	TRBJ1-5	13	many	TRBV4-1	CASSPPGDQPQHF	TGCGCCAGCAGCCCCCCGGGGGATCAGCCCCAGCATTTT
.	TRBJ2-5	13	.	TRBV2	CAPAKADQETQYF	TGTGCCCCAGCGAAGGCAGACCAAGAGACCCAGTACTTC
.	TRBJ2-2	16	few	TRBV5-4	CASSLGIGGGPGELFF	TGTGCCAGCAGCTTGGGGATCGGTGGGGGCCCCGGGGAGCTGTTTTTT
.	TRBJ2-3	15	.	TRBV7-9	CASILSGDLANTQYF	TGTGCCAGCATCCTTAGCGGAGACCTTGCAAATACGCAGTATTTT
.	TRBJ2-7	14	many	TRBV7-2	CASSSETGSAEQYF	TGTGCCAGCAGCTCGGAAACAGGCTCCGCCGAGCAGTACTTC
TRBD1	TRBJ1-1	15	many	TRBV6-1	CASSGRTGGWTEAFF	TGTGCCAGCAGTGGCCGGACAGGGGGCTGGACTGAAGCTTTCTTT
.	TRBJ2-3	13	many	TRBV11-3	CASSPPAVDTQYF	TGTGCCAGCAGCCCCCCGGCGGTAGATACGCAGTATTTT
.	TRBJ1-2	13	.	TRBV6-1	CASSPATGYGYTF	TGTGCCAGCAGTCCCGCTACAGGATACGGCTACACCTTC
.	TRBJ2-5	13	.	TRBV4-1	CASSQGPIETQYF	TGCGCCAGCAGCCAAGGCCCGATAGAGACCCAGTACTTC
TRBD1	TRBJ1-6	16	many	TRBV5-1	CASSLAGQGMGSPLHF	TGCGCCAGCAGCTTGGCCGGACAGGGGATGGGTTCACCCCTCCACTTT
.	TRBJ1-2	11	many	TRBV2	CASSQHEGYTF	TGTGCCAGCAGTCAACATGAGGGCTACACCTTC
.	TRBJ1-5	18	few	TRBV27	CASSLTPPADYSNQPQHF	TGTGCCAGCAGTTTAACCCCCCCCGCGGATTATAGCAATCAGCCCCAGCATTTT
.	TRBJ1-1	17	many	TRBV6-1	CASSDSTGGAFNTEAFF	TGTGCCAGCAGTGACTCGACTGGGGGGGCCTTCAACACTGAAGCTTTCTTT
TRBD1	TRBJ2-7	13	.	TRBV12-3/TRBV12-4	CASSTPGQGWQYF	TGTGCCAGCAGTACCCCGGGACAGGGCTGGCAGTACTTC
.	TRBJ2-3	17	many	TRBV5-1	CASSFYRELGSTDTQYF	TGCGCCAGCAGCTTCTACAGGGAACTGGGGAGCACAGATACGCAGTATTTT
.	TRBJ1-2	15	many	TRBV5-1	CASSFLDSRQDGYTF	TGCGCCAGCAGCTTCCTGGACAGTAGGCAAGATGGCTACACCTTC